This TCR beta chain was sequenced during a study of blood T cell repertoires in COVID-19 (dated by TCRdb to between 2020 and 2021). For context, the study as a whole: Collaborator samples came from the United States, Italy and Spain and covered acute and convalescent phases of COVID-19. Subjects who had been exposed to COVID-19, were actively infected with it, or had recovered from it provided the deeply sampled blood TCRbeta repertoires that made up the dataset. HLA class I and class II types, where available, came from metadata supplied by the sample provider rather than from assay-based typing. Samples were obtained from the ongoing ImmuneRACE study (first 160 participants) and from about 1,300 subjects provided by 6 global collaborators. The prospective study material was composed of cDNA or gDNA derived from T cells, B-cell-depleted T cells, or PBMCs. A de-identified subject ID, COVID-19 status, age in years and sex were almost always included in the sample metadata. The repertoires were made available in a free public database intended to serve as a resource for research on the immune response to SARS-CoV-2.

One collaborating source in Seattle enrolled patients during active infection and followed them longitudinally through the course of disease. The collaborating institutions used their own protocols to collect whole blood in K2EDTA tubes. For TCRbeta analysis, collaborator samples were shipped as frozen whole blood, as isolated PBMCs, or as DNA extracted from either sample type. What the study reported, not specific to this receptor: How much clinical and demographic metadata was included differed by source and by participant, and the metadata was provided uncurated.

Comment on this clone: What this receptor recognizes is not known. Base qualities are not at hand, and no much larger clone is one base apart.

TCRbeta CDR3 regions were amplified from genomic DNA by means of the immunoSEQ Assay, a bias-controlled multiplex PCR. In the source study's methods: Within the assay, amplification of reference gene primers was used to estimate how many nucleated cells each sample contained. To quantify the absolute abundance of each unique TCRbeta CDR3 rearrangement, sequence reads were collapsed and filtered. Productive Simpson clonality was computed per sample as the square root of Simpson's diversity index over productive rearrangements. TCRdb re-hosts the immuneACCESS table, in-frame sequences only. Its copies lack some clones; in the studies checked, an unresolved V gene accounts for under half of them, and the cause for the rest is not known. V, J and clone size derive from that table, while D and trimming were established from the DNA sequence. The sample table shows 96,000 or so clones, and roughly 80% are seen once. The ten largest make up 4% to 6% of the sample.

For CDR1 and CDR2, the germline V gene (reference sequence) lists GTSNPN and SVGIG. Relative to germline, V is missing 2 bases and J is missing 6 bases, with 3 bases of the junction outside any gene match. Including the terminal cysteine and phenylalanine, the CDR3 comprises 12 residues. The sequence is cut down to CDR3 DNA, 36 bases in frame from base 1. The chain is assembled from TRBV30 and TRBJ2-7; a stretch of 8 junction bases matches TRBD2. The receptor comes from a man aged 80 or over with COVID-19, enrolled during active disease. The specimen sequenced was peripheral blood. The sequenced DNA: TGTGCCTGGAGTCGGGCGGGGGGCGAGCAGTACTTC. Translation gives CAWSRAGGEQYF.